Presented here are 27 T cell receptor beta chains from one specimen sequenced in a study of blood T cells in healthy people across ages. Then a second PCR, running roughly 7 to 11 cycles, was carried out with a sample-barcoded 5' primer and a J-beta primer mix. TCRdb used MiXCR to reprocess the 5' RACE reads, holding one entry per CDR3 protein. This sample has approximately 800,000 distinct CDR3 sequences, with roughly 34% found just once. Sequenced: blood. Every receptor here comes from a man between 18 and 29 years old in good health.

The chain uses TRBV29-1 and TRBJ2-1; D possibly corresponds to TRBD2 (6 bases). The ends were cut back, 8 bases at V and 0 bases at J, with 11 bases in the middle. There are 13 residues in the CDR3. Germline V lookup: CDR1 SQVTM, CDR2 ANQGSEA. The DNA of the CDR3 is TGCAGCACTTACGGGGGCTCCTACAATGAGCAGTTCTTC. It specifies CSTYGGSYNEQFF.

The sample holds many counts of this clonotype. The genes are TRBV7-2 and TRBJ1-5; no clear D gene. V was cut by 3 bases and J by 1 base, with 4 bases left in between. This CDR3 is 13 amino acids long. Per the germline V gene, CDR1 is SGHTA and CDR2 is FQGNSA. The CDR3 region has the DNA TGTGCCAGCAGCTTCGACAGCAATCAGCCCCAGCATTTT. Its translation is CASSFDSNQPQHF. Combining the CDR3 with reference TRBV7-2 and TRBJ1-5 gives the whole variable domain GAGVSQSPSNKVTEKGKDVELRCDPISGHTALYWYRQSLGQGLEFLIYFQGNSAPDKSGLPSDRFSAERTGGSVSTLTIQRTQQEDSAVYLCASSFDSNQPQHFGDGTRLSIL.

The chain carries TRBV25-1 and TRBJ1-1, with D possibly matching TRBD1 (6 bases). CDR1 is MGHDK, CDR2 SYGVNS, per germline. V was clipped by 3 bases and J by 10 bases, with 15 bases between them. This CDR3 spans 13 amino acids. The DNA of the CDR3 is TGTGCCAGCAGTGAGGGGGGGCGGGGGGCAGCTTTCTTT. Translation gives CASSEGGRGAAFF. The whole variable domain, filled in from reference TRBV25-1 and TRBJ1-1, reads EADIYQTPRYLVIGTGKKITLECSQTMGHDKMYWYQQDPGMELHLIHYSYGVNSTEKGDLSSESTVSRIRTEHFPLTLESARPSHTSQYLCASSEGGRGAAFFGQGTRLTVV.

This clonotype was counted many times. This sequence joins TRBV4-3 and TRBJ2-6, with D uncertain. The V and J ends lost 0 bases and 0 bases respectively, with 15 bases between them. Germline-derived CDR1 and CDR2 are LGHNA and YSLEER. This CDR3 has 19 amino acids. The CDR3 is CASSQDPGYPVSGANVLTF. In DNA form, the CDR3 reads TGCGCCAGCAGCCAAGATCCGGGCTACCCTGTCTCTGGGGCCAACGTCCTGACTTTC.

This clonotype was seen a handful of times. The gene calls are TRBV25-1 and TRBJ2-7; D gene ambiguous. The CDR3 loop spans 14 amino acids. The V end was cut by 2 bases, the J end by 7 bases, with 15 bases between. Looked up from germline, CDR1 is MGHDK and CDR2 is SYGVNS. The CDR3 DNA follows: TGTGCCAGCAGTGAAATGGGCCGCGAAGTGGAGCAGTACTTC. Translated: CASSEMGREVEQYF.

The genes are TRBV7-8 and TRBJ2-5; possibly TRBD1 for D (7 bases). The V and J ends lost 1 base and 5 bases respectively, with 17 bases between them. Germline V gene sequence: CDR1 SGHVS, CDR2 FQNEAQ. This CDR3 is built from 16 residues. The CDR3 reads CASSLEGAEGQETQYF. CDR3 sequence (DNA): TGTGCCAGCAGCTTAGAGGGGGCGGAGGGGCAGGAGACCCAGTACTTC.

The chain is built from TRBV29-1 and TRBJ2-5; 13 positions agree with TRBD2. V lost 5 bases to trimming and J lost 12 bases; unmatched junction nucleotides: 21. The CDR3 extends over 17 amino acids. Germline loops: CDR1 SQVTM, CDR2 ANQGSEA. The DNA of the CDR3 is TGCAGCGTTTTTACCGGGACTAGCGGGGCGTCCTACAATGAGGAGTACTTC. This codes for CSVFTGTSGASYNEEYF.

The chain carries TRBV27 and TRBJ2-4; D might be TRBD2 (6 bases). CDR3 length equals 14 residues. V dropped 7 bases and J dropped 6 bases, with 16 bases sitting between them. The germline CDR1 and CDR2 sequences are MNHEY and SMNVEV (reference sequence). The CDR3 sequence is CASTSGREANIQYF. CDR3 DNA sequence: TGTGCCAGCACCTCAGGCAGGGAGGCAAACATTCAGTACTTC.

In the case of this clonotype: Since a much larger clone is just one base distant, this may be a read error. The V and J genes are TRBV2 and TRBJ1-1, with D hard to call. The CDR3 runs to 11 residues. V was cut by 4 bases and J by 4 bases, with 4 bases left in between. CDR1 is SNHLY, CDR2 FYNNEI, per germline. CDR3 in amino acids: CASSVGTEAFF. CDR3 nucleotide sequence: TGTGCCAGCAGTGTGGGCACTGAAGCTTTCTTT.

This clonotype was recorded many times. The chain links TRBV20-1 to TRBJ1-2; 7 nucleotides align to TRBD1. V lost 6 bases and J lost 1; bases outside the gene matches: 5. CDR1 and CDR2 (germline): DFQATT, SNEGSKA (reference sequence). The CDR3 is 13 amino acids. In nucleotides, the CDR3 is TGCAGTGCGTTGGGACAGCTTAACTATGGCTACACCTTC. Its translation is CSALGQLNYGYTF.

On this clonotype itself: This may be a read error, as it is one base from a much larger clone. The rearrangement links TRBV3-1 to TRBJ2-5, with no clear D. The CDR3 has 15 residues. Germline values: CDR1 LGHDT, CDR2 YNNKEL (reference sequence). The CDR3 DNA is TGTGCCAGTCATCCCTTACGGGCCACACAAGTGACCCAGTACTTC. Residues: CASHPLRATQVTQYF.

The chain links TRBV20-1 to TRBJ1-4; D is ambiguous. V was trimmed by 6 bases and J by 9 bases, leaving 17 bases between them. The V gene's germline CDR1 is DFQATT and CDR2 SNEGSKA (reference sequence). The CDR3 runs to 13 residues. The CDR3 DNA reads TGCAGTGCCCCGAGGCCTAGTTCCAAAAAACTGTTTTTT. Translation: CSAPRPSSKKLFF.

The J gene is TRBJ2-3, the V gene TRBV5-1, with D possibly matching TRBD1 (6 bases). This CDR3 is 16 amino acids long. V lost 0 bases, J lost 5 bases, and 16 bases lay in between. CDR1 SGHRS and CDR2 YFSETQ come from the germline V gene. CDR3 sequence reads: CASSLVQAKGGDTQYF. CDR3 nucleotides: TGCGCCAGCAGCTTGGTACAGGCCAAAGGGGGAGATACGCAGTATTTT.

The rearrangement joins TRBV4-3 to TRBJ2-3; D gene ambiguous. The CDR3 covers 15 residues. Germline assignment: CDR1 LGHNA and CDR2 YSLEER. V gave up 4 bases and J gave up 4 bases, with 15 bases separating them. The CDR3 region has the DNA TGCGCCAGCAGCCTCGGAGACGTTGCGGCAGATACGCAGTATTTT. Translated: CASSLGDVAADTQYF.

The V and J genes are TRBV30 and TRBJ2-5; D not certain. Trimming stripped 0 bases from V and 3 bases from J, with 8 bases between. The CDR3 has 13 residues. CDR1 and CDR2 from the germline V gene are GTSNPN and SVGIG (reference sequence). CDR3 DNA: TGTGCCTGGAGTGTAGGGCTAGAAGAGACCCAGTACTTC. Amino acid sequence: CAWSVGLEETQYF.

The chain employs TRBV2 and TRBJ1-4, with D tentatively TRBD1 (6 bases). In germline, CDR1 is SNHLY, CDR2 FYNNEI. CDR3 size: 15 residues. Trimming left V 11 bases short and J 4 bases short, with 20 bases between. CDR3 in amino acids: CAGRTGRGVNEKLFF. The CDR3 coding sequence is TGTGCCGGACGAACAGGGCGAGGGGTTAATGAAAAACTGTTTTTT.

Comments on this clonotype: This could be a read error, since a much larger clone is one nucleotide away. V is TRBV6-2 or TRBV6-3 and J is TRBJ2-3, with D unresolved. Trimming pared 2 bases from V and 7 bases from J, leaving 13 bases between. The germline V gene has CDR1 MNHEY and CDR2 SVGEGT. This CDR3 spans 14 amino acids. The CDR3 nucleotides are TGTGCCAGCAGTTACACGATTCTCGGCTATACGCAGTATTTT. Translating it yields CASSYTILGYTQYF.

This clonotype was counted only a few times. The chain links TRBV6-2 or TRBV6-3 to TRBJ2-7; either TRBD1 or TRBD2 may supply D (6 bases each). This CDR3 is 16 amino acids long. Germline CDR1 MNHEY, CDR2 SVGEGT. Between the trimmed V and J ends, which lost 7 bases and 4 bases, there was a span of 23 bases. CDR3 DNA sequence: TGTGCCAGCACCTCCCCGAAAGGGGGGACCCCTTACGAGCAGTACTTC. Its translation: CASTSPKGGTPYEQYF.

This clonotype was seen at least ten times. The J gene is TRBJ2-3, the V gene TRBV20-1, with D unresolved. Germline V CDR1 and CDR2: DFQATT, SNEGSKA (reference sequence). The CDR3 runs 13 residues. The V and J ends lost 5 bases and 0 bases respectively, with 9 bases between them. The CDR3 sequence is CSAEAESTDTQYF. The CDR3 region has the DNA TGCAGTGCTGAGGCGGAAAGCACAGATACGCAGTATTTT.

The V and J genes are TRBV12-3 or TRBV12-4 and TRBJ2-5; D is uncertain. This CDR3 has 15 residues. The V end was cut by 6 bases, the J end by 2 bases, with 16 bases between. CDR3 coding DNA: TGTGCCAGCAGCCCGCGGAGAGCACGACAAGAGACCCAGTACTTC. Translated, it gives CASSPRRARQETQYF.

V is TRBV20-1 and J is TRBJ2-3; 9 bases fit TRBD2. J was trimmed by 2 bases and V by 6 bases; bases with no gene match: 12. The CDR3 totals 16 residues. The germline V gene has CDR1 DFQATT and CDR2 SNEGSKA (reference sequence). CDR3 coding DNA: TGCAGTGCCCAAAGGACTAGCGTGTCTTACACAGATACGCAGTATTTT. Amino acids: CSAQRTSVSYTDTQYF.

Regarding this clonotype: The junction differs from germline at one of its ends, possibly a read error. This chain connects TRBV7-2 to TRBJ2-7; D remains ambiguous. The CDR3 runs to 13 residues. CDR1 is SGHTA, CDR2 FQGNSA, per germline. As DNA, the CDR3 is TGTGTCAGCAGCTTACGTCCACAGAACGAGCAGTACTTC. Protein product: CVSSLRPQNEQYF.

Details on this clonotype: A junction end diverges from the germline sequence, so it may reflect a read error. CDR3 amino acids: CAGSLTAGEVYNEQYF. The CDR3 region has the DNA TGTGCCGGCAGCTTAACGGCAGGGGAAGTCTACAATGAGCAGTACTTC. The chain recombines TRBV7-3 with TRBJ2-5; a weak D match, TRBD1 (6 bases). Germline CDR1 and CDR2: SGHTA and FQGTGA. This CDR3 is built from 16 residues.

This clonotype was seen only a few times. The V call is TRBV5-1, the J call TRBJ1-6; TRBD1 aligns across 10 bases. The CDR3 runs 15 residues. CDR1 SGHRS and CDR2 YFSETQ come from the germline V gene. The V gene end was trimmed by 4 bases and the J gene end by 8 bases; junction bases not matched to a gene: 6. The CDR3 spells CASSRFGTGDSPLHF. DNA of the CDR3: TGCGCCAGCAGCAGGTTCGGGACAGGGGATTCACCCCTCCACTTT.

The chain links TRBV2 to TRBJ2-1, with D possibly TRBD1 on 6 matching bases. Germline CDR1 and CDR2: SNHLY and FYNNEI. This CDR3 comprises 16 residues. V lost 0 bases to trimming and J lost 4 bases, with 13 bases between them. This CDR3 reads CASSEAGDRTYNEQFF. The CDR3 nucleotides are TGTGCCAGCAGTGAAGCGGGAGACAGGACTTACAATGAGCAGTTCTTC.

At least ten counts were recorded for this clonotype. The CDR3 protein is CASSVAGGASTDTQYF. CDR3 in DNA: TGTGCCAGCAGCGTAGCGGGCGGGGCGTCCACAGATACGCAGTATTTT. The chain recombines TRBV9 with TRBJ2-3; D might be TRBD2 (6 bases). The CDR3 covers 16 residues. V was shortened by 0 bases and J by 2 bases, with 13 bases between the two germline ends. Germline loops: CDR1 SGDLS, CDR2 YYNGEE.

The rearrangement uses TRBV5-1 and TRBJ1-2; no clear D. CDR1 SGHRS and CDR2 YFSETQ come from the germline V gene. Trimming cost V 0 bases and J 8 bases, with 8 bases left between them. The CDR3 consists of 12 residues. The CDR3 DNA sequence: TGCGCCAGCAGCTTGGACGGGAAGGGCTACACCTTC. Translating gives CASSLDGKGYTF.